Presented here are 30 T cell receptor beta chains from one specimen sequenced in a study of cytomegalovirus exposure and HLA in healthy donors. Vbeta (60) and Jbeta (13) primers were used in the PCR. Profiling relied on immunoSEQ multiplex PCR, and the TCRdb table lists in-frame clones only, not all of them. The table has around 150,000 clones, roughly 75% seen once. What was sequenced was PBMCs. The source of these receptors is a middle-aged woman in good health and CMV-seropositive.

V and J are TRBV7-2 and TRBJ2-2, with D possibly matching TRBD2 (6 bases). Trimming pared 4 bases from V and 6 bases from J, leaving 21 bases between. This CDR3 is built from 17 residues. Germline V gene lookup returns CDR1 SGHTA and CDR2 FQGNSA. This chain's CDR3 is CASSSLTSWGTAGELFF. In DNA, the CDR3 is TGTGCCAGCAGCTCCCTTACTAGCTGGGGTACGGCCGGGGAGCTGTTTTTT.

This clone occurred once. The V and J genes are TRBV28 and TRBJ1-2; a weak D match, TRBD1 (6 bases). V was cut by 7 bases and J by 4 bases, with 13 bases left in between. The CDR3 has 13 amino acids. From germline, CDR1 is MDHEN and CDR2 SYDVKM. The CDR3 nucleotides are TGTGCCAGCACCTCCGGACAGATCTATGGCTACACCTTC. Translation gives CASTSGQIYGYTF.

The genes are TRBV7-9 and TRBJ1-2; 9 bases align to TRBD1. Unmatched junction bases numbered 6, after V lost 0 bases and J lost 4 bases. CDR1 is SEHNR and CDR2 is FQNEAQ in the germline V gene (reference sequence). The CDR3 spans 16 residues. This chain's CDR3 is CASSLARDRVGYGYTF. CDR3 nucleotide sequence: TGTGCCAGCAGCTTAGCCAGGGACAGGGTTGGCTATGGCTACACCTTC.

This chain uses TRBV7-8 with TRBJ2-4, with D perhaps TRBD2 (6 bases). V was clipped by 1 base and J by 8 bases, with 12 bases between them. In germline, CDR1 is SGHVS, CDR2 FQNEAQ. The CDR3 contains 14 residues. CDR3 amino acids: CASSLDGREHIQYF. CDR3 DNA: TGTGCCAGCAGCTTAGACGGCCGGGAGCACATTCAGTACTTC.

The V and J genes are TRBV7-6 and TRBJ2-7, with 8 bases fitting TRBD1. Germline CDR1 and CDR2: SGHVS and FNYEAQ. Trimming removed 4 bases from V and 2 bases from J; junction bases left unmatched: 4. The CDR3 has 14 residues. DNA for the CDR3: TGTGCCAGCAGCTCGAGACAGGGGCCCTACGAGCAGTACTTC. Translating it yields CASSSRQGPYEQYF.

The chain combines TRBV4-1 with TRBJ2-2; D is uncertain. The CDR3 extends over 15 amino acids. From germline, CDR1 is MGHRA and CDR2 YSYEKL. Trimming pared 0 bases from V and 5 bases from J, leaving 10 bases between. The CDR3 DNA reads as TGCGCCAGCAGCCAAGATCGAGTGTTTACCGGGGAGCTGTTTTTT. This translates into CASSQDRVFTGELFF.

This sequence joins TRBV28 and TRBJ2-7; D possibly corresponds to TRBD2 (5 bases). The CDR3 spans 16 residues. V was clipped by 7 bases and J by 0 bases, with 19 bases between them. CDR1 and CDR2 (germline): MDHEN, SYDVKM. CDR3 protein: CASKVRAGRTSYEQYF. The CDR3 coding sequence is TGTGCCAGCAAGGTACGGGCGGGTAGGACCTCCTACGAGCAGTACTTC.

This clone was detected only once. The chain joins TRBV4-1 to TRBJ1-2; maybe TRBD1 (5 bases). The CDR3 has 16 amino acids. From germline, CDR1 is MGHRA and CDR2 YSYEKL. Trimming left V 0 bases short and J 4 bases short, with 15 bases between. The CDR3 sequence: CASSQEAGTPFYGYTF. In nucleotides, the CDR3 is TGCGCCAGCAGCCAAGAAGCCGGGACTCCTTTCTATGGCTACACCTTC.

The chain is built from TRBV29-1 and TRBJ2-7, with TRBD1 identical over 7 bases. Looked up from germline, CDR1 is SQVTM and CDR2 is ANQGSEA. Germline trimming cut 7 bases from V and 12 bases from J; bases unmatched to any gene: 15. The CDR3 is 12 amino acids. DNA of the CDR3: TGCAGCGCTACGGGACAGAGCAGCGACAGGTACTTC. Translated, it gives CSATGQSSDRYF.

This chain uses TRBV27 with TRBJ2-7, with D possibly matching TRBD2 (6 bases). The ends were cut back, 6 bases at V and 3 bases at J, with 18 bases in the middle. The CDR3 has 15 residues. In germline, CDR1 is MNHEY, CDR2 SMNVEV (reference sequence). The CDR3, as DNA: TGTGCCAGCAGCCACCCCGGGACTGGACTCTACGAGCAGTACTTC. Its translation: CASSHPGTGLYEQYF.

CDR3 loop: CASSAHLGRGREAFF. In DNA, the CDR3 is TGTGCCAGCAGCGCTCACTTAGGGAGAGGTCGGGAAGCTTTCTTT. The rearrangement links TRBV5-8 to TRBJ1-1; no reliable D call. The length of the CDR3 is 15 residues. CDR1 is SGHTS, CDR2 YDEGEE, per germline. V gave up 4 bases and J gave up 8 bases, with 21 bases separating them.

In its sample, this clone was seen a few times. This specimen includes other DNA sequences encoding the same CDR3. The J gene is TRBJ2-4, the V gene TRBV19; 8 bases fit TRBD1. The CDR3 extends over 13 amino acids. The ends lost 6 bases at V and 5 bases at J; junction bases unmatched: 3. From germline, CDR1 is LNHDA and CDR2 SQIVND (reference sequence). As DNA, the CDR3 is TGTGCCAGTAGAGACAGGGGAGAAAACATTCAGTACTTC. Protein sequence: CASRDRGENIQYF.

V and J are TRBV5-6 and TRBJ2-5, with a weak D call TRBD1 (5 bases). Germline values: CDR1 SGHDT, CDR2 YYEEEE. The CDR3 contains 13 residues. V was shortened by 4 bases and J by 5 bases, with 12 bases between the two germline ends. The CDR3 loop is CASSAQGRETQYF. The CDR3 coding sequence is TGTGCCAGCAGCGCTCAGGGTCGGGAGACCCAGTACTTC.

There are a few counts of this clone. CDR3 bases: TGTGCCAGCAGTTTTTCGGGGAACGACTATGGCTACACCTTC. Residues: CASSFSGNDYGYTF. This chain links TRBV28 with TRBJ1-2; D gene ambiguous. Germline V gene lookup returns CDR1 MDHEN and CDR2 SYDVKM. This CDR3 spans 14 amino acids. The germline V and J ends were trimmed by 3 bases and 3 bases, with 11 bases remaining between them.

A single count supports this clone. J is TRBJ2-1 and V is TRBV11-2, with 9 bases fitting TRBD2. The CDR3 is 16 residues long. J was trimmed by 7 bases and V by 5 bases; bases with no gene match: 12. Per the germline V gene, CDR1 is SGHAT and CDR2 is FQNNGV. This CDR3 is CASSVGRLAGRNEQFF. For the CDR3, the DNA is TGTGCCAGCAGCGTAGGTCGGCTAGCGGGAAGGAATGAGCAGTTCTTC.

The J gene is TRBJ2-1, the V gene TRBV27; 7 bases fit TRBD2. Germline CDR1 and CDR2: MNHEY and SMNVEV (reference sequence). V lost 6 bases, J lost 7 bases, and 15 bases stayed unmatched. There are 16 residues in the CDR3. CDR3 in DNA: TGTGCCAGCAGGGACCTCCGGGCGGGAGCGTATAATGAGCAGTTCTTC. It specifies CASRDLRAGAYNEQFF.

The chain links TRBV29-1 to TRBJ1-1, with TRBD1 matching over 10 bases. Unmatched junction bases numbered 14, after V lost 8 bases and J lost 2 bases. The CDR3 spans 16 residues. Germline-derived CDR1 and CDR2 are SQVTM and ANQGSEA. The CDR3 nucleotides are TGCAGCCACATCCGGGACAGGGGTTGGACAAACACTGAAGCTTTCTTT. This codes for CSHIRDRGWTNTEAFF.

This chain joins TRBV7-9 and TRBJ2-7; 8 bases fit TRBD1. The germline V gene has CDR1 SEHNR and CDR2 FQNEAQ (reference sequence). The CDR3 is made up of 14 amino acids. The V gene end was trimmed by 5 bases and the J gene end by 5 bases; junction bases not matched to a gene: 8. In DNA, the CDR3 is TGTGCCAGCAGCGTACCGGGACAGGAGCACGAGCAGTACTTC. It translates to CASSVPGQEHEQYF.

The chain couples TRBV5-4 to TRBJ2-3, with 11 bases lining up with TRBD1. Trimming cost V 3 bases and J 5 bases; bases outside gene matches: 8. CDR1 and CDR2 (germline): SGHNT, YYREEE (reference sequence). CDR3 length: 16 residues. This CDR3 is CASSWWDRGMGDTQYF. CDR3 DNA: TGTGCCAGCAGCTGGTGGGACAGGGGGATGGGAGATACGCAGTATTTT.

The CDR3 loop reads CASSIEGTGADTQYF. For the CDR3, the DNA is TGTGCCAGTAGTATAGAGGGGACAGGGGCAGATACGCAGTATTTT. The V gene is TRBV19, the J gene TRBJ2-3, with 10 bases matching TRBD1. The CDR3 sequence is 15 residues long. Germline CDR1 is LNHDA and CDR2 is SQIVND (reference sequence). J was trimmed by 4 bases and V by 0 bases; bases with no gene match: 1.

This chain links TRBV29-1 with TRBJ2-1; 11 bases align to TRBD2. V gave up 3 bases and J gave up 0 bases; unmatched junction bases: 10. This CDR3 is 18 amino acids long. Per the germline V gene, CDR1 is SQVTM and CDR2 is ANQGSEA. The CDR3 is CSVDSLAGVRNSYNEQFF. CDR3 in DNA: TGCAGCGTTGATTCACTAGCGGGAGTTAGGAACTCCTACAATGAGCAGTTCTTC.

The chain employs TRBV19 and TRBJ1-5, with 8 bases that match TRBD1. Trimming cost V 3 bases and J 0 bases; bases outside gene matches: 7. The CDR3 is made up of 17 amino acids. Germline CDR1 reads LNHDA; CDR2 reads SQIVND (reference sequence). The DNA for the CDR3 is TGTGCCAGTAGTATTAGAGGACAGGGCTCTAGCAATCAGCCCCAGCATTTT. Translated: CASSIRGQGSSNQPQHF.

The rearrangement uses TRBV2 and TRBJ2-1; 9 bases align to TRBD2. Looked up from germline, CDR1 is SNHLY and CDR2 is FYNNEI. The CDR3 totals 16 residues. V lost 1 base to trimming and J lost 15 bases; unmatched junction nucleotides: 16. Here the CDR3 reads CASSEGSSGRTLAGFF. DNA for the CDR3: TGTGCCAGCAGTGAAGGGAGTAGCGGGAGAACCCTGGCTGGGTTCTTC.

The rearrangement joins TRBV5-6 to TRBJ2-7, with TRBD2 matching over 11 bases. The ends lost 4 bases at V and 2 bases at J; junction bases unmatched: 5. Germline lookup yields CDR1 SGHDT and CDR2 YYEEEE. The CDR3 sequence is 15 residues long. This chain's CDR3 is CASSRGTSGAYEQYF. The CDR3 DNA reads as TGTGCCAGCAGCCGCGGGACTAGCGGAGCCTACGAGCAGTACTTC.

The DNA for the CDR3 is TGTGCCAGCGCCAAGGAACTAGGTAGAGAGACCCAGTACTTC. Translated: CASAKELGRETQYF. The V gene is TRBV7-9, the J gene TRBJ2-5; weak D call: TRBD2 (5 bases). This CDR3 comprises 14 residues. V gave up 8 bases and J gave up 4 bases, with 17 bases separating them. Germline V lookup: CDR1 SEHNR, CDR2 FQNEAQ (reference sequence). Looking up the rest from reference TRBV7-9 and TRBJ2-5 gives the full variable domain: DTGVSQNPRHKITKRGQNVTFRCDPISEHNRLYWYRQTLGQGPEFLTYFQNEAQLEKSRLLSDRFSAERPKGSFSTLEIQRTEQGDSAMYLCASAKELGRETQYFGPGTRLLVL.

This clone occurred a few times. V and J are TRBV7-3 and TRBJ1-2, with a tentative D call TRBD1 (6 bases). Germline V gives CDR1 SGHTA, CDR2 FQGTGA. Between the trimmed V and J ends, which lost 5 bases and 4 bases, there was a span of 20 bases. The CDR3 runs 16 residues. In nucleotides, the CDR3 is TGTGCCAGCAGCGTAGGCCCGGGAAACAGGGCCTATGGCTACACCTTC. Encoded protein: CASSVGPGNRAYGYTF.

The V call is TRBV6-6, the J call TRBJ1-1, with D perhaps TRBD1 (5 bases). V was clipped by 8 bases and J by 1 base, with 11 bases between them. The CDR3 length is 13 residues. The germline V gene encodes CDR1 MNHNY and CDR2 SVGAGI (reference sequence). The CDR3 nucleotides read TGTGCCAGCGAGGATAGGGGGAACACTGAAGCTTTCTTT. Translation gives CASEDRGNTEAFF.

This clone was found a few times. This CDR3 reads CASSRGGTEAFF. The CDR3 nucleotides are TGTGCCAGCAGCCGAGGGGGAACTGAAGCTTTCTTT. V gene TRBV7-2 combines with J gene TRBJ1-1; tentative D call: TRBD1 (6 bases). The V end was cut by 5 bases, the J end by 5 bases, with 9 bases between. The CDR3 covers 12 residues. The V gene's germline CDR1 is SGHTA and CDR2 FQGNSA.

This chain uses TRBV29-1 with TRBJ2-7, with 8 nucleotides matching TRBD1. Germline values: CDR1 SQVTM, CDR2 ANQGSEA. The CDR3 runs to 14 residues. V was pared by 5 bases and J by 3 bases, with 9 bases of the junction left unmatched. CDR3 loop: CSVSEDRVIYEQYF. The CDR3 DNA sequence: TGCAGCGTTTCCGAGGACAGGGTGATCTACGAGCAGTACTTC.

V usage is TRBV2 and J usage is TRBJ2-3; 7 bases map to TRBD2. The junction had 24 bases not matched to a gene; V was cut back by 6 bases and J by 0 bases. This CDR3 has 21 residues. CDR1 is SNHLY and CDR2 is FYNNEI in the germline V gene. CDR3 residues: CASSVTSDPGGLLISTDTQYF. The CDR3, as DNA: TGTGCCAGCAGCGTAACCTCCGACCCTGGGGGACTACTTATTAGCACAGATACGCAGTATTTT.